This entry describes one TCR beta chain. Per the germline V gene, CDR1 is SQVTM and CDR2 is ANQGSEA. This CDR3 has 11 residues. V dropped 3 bases and J dropped 14 bases, with 16 bases sitting between them. Participants were aged about 18 to 89 years, lived in 25 or so US areas, and enrolled virtually. Assignment of participants to cohorts was predicated upon participant-reported clinical history. The sample originates from a study of blood T cell repertoires in COVID-19. As for the study in general: Collection of acute and convalescent COVID-19 samples took place in the United States, Italy and Spain.

Authors' methods: Amplification with reference gene primers provided the estimates of nucleated cell counts. The repertoire was sequenced with immunoSEQ multiplex PCR; TCRdb's copy has only in-frame clones and lacks some. The V and J calls and clone size were taken over from that table, and D and trimming were inferred from the DNA. The sample yields about 220,000 clones, 80% to 85% seen once. Sequencing was performed on PBMCs or T cells enriched from blood (not recorded which). This sequence originates from a woman aged 40 to 50 who had recovered from COVID-19. The V and J genes are TRBV29-1 and TRBJ1-2; no definite D call. The CDR3 region is CSVESRPWRTF. CDR3 nucleotides: TGCAGCGTTGAGTCCCGACCTTGGAGGACCTTC.